This T cell receptor (beta chain) appears in the sequencing data of a study of Graves' ophthalmopathy and Graves' hyperthyroidism. Amplification targeted the TCR beta CDR3 regions, with RNA transcripts as the source material. An opening RT-PCR round employed HTBI primers and preceded a second-round multiplex PCR. TCRdb fed the multiplex PCR reads into MiXCR, producing one record per CDR3 protein. The sample lists 600,000 to 700,000 distinct CDR3 sequences; about 40% were seen once. Trimming removed 5 bases from V and 7 bases from J; junction bases left unmatched: 10. The CDR3 length is 14 residues. The germline gives CDR1 SGHTA, CDR2 FQGNSA. This clonotype was recorded many times.

This receptor was identified in an adult man with Graves' ophthalmopathy. Sequences were obtained from peripheral blood. The chain links TRBV7-2 to TRBJ2-5; TRBD1 matches at 7 bases. CDR3 sequence: CASSTSTGSGTQYF. CDR3 sequence (DNA): TGTGCCAGCAGCACGTCGACAGGGTCGGGGACCCAGTACTTC.